The 4 T cell receptor beta chains reported below all come from one sample, sequenced in a study of T cell changes during pregnancy in multiple sclerosis. Sequenced by immunoSEQ multiplex PCR; TCRdb stores in-frame clones only, minus some. The data hold some 99,000 clones, with about 90% observed a single time. This specimen was peripheral blood, taken after pregnancy. These receptors were collected from a female donor in good health, enrolled as a control in a pregnancy study.

J is TRBJ2-3 and V is TRBV9, with 12 bases identical to TRBD2. The CDR3 is 16 amino acids. Trimming cost V 4 bases and J 2 bases; bases outside gene matches: 5. Germline V CDR1 and CDR2: SGDLS, YYNGEE. The chain's CDR3 is CASSIRTSGTTDTQYF. The CDR3 DNA is TGTGCCAGCAGCATTCGGACTAGCGGGACCACAGATACGCAGTATTTT.

V gene TRBV5-5 combines with J gene TRBJ2-7; 11 bases are a match to TRBD1. With 2 bases clipped from V and 7 bases from J, the junction kept 8 bases outside the gene matches. This CDR3 has 15 residues. CDR1 SGHKS and CDR2 YYEKEE come from the germline V gene (reference sequence). The CDR3 bases are TGTGCCAGCAGCTTTCTAGGACAGGGGGCGGGGGAGCAGTACTTC. Residues: CASSFLGQGAGEQYF.

In its sample, this clone was seen once. The V and J genes are TRBV7-8 and TRBJ2-7; 10 nucleotides match TRBD2. The V and J ends lost 1 base and 2 bases, in that order; junction bases with no gene match: 2. The CDR3 is 15 residues long. Per germline, CDR1 SGHVS and CDR2 FQNEAQ. The CDR3 DNA follows: TGTGCCAGCAGCTTAGGGCTAGCGGGAGCCTACGAGCAGTACTTC. Its translation is CASSLGLAGAYEQYF.

The chain carries TRBV9 and TRBJ1-4, with a possible D match to TRBD1 (6 bases). CDR1 SGDLS and CDR2 YYNGEE come from the germline V gene. V lost 0 bases, J lost 3 bases, and 15 bases lay in between. The CDR3 is made up of 17 amino acids. CDR3 bases: TGTGCCAGCAGCGTAGGCAACAGGGCCGAGGCTAATGAAAAACTGTTTTTT. The encoded protein is CASSVGNRAEANEKLFF.